The T cell receptor (beta chain) under discussion was sequenced for a study of blood T cells in healthy people across ages. Using a J-beta primer mix together with a sample-barcoded 5' primer, a second PCR was run for about 7 to 12 cycles. Via MiXCR, TCRdb re-called the 5' RACE reads, giving one row per CDR3 protein. In the table there are over 1.5 million distinct CDR3 sequences, around 48% of which are singletons. The sequence came from a woman in her thirties or forties in good health. The sequenced material came from blood.

The CDR3 region is CASSYPEAQLDEQFF. The CDR3 nucleotides read TGTGCCAGCAGTTACCCCGAGGCACAGTTGGATGAGCAGTTCTTC. The chain couples TRBV6-6 to TRBJ2-1; D gene ambiguous. V lost 2 bases, J lost 8 bases, and 16 bases lay in between. The length of the CDR3 is 15 residues. Germline V gene sequence: CDR1 MNHNY, CDR2 SVGAGI (reference sequence).